Shown below are 14 T cell receptor beta chains from a single sample sequenced in a study of T cell responses to AZD1222 COVID-19 vaccine. This table comes from immunoSEQ multiplex PCR, and its TCRdb copy is limited to in-frame clones, with some not included. The data contain 150,000 or so clones, 90% of them singletons. Sequenced material: peripheral blood, taken on day 0 of AZD1222 vaccination. The receptor source for this set is an adult in good health.

The V and J genes are TRBV6-6 and TRBJ1-5, with no clear D. With 6 bases removed from V and 7 bases from J, the gap between germline ends came to 10 bases. This CDR3 spans 12 amino acids. Looked up from germline, CDR1 is MNHNY and CDR2 is SVGAGI (reference sequence). In nucleotides, the CDR3 is TGTGCCAGCAGCCAACTAGAACAGCCCCAGCATTTT. Protein sequence: CASSQLEQPQHF.

This chain joins TRBV29-1 and TRBJ1-2; the D is unclear. The CDR3 has 14 residues. V lost 5 bases, J lost 1 base, and 14 bases lay in between. Germline loops: CDR1 SQVTM, CDR2 ANQGSEA. In DNA form, the CDR3 reads TGCAGCGTTAAACCGGGGTCTAATAACTATGGCTACACCTTC. As protein: CSVKPGSNNYGYTF. Full variable domain (outside the CDR3, taken from reference TRBV29-1 and TRBJ1-2): SAVISQKPSRDICQRGTSLTIQCQVDSQVTMMFWYRQQPGQSLTLIATANQGSEATYESGFVIDKFPISRPNLTFSTLTVSNMSPEDSSIYLCSVKPGSNNYGYTFGSGTRLTVV.

CDR3 nucleotides: TGTGCCAGCAGCTTAGATCGGGGGGCCACTGAAGCTTTCTTT. It encodes CASSLDRGATEAFF. The genes are TRBV11-2 and TRBJ1-1; D is possibly TRBD1 (6 bases). Trimming took 0 bases from V and 4 from J, leaving 9 bases between them. CDR3 length: 14 amino acids. The germline CDR1 and CDR2 sequences are SGHAT and FQNNGV.

Here the CDR3 DNA reads TGTGCCAGCAGCTTCGACATCTATAATTCACCCCTCCACTTT. Encoded protein: CASSFDIYNSPLHF. The chain couples TRBV7-9 to TRBJ1-6; the D is unclear. The V gene lost 3 bases and the J gene lost 3 bases, with 6 bases spanning the gap. The CDR3 runs to 14 residues. CDR1 and CDR2 (germline): SEHNR, FQNEAQ (reference sequence).

This clone was seen once. The V call is TRBV28, the J call TRBJ2-1, with D maybe TRBD1 (5 bases). Trimming took off 5 bases at V and 4 bases at J, with 15 bases between the two ends. Germline loops: CDR1 MDHEN, CDR2 SYDVKM. The length of the CDR3 is 15 residues. The CDR3 sequence is CASSPIVGAYNEQFF. The CDR3 DNA is TGTGCCAGCAGTCCAATTGTAGGGGCATACAATGAGCAGTTCTTC.

This clone was observed a few times. The rearrangement joins TRBV2 to TRBJ1-3; TRBD1 aligns across 9 bases. The CDR3 is 16 residues long. V shed 7 bases, J shed 0 bases, and the junction held 7 bases outside the gene matches. Germline V lookup: CDR1 SNHLY, CDR2 FYNNEI. CDR3 sequence reads: CASKPGQGLSGNTIYF. The CDR3 nucleotides are TGTGCCAGCAAACCGGGACAGGGCCTCTCTGGAAACACCATATATTTT.

The rearrangement joins TRBV11-3 to TRBJ1-4; D ambiguous. V gave up 5 bases and J gave up 8 bases, with 12 bases separating them. The CDR3 length is 13 residues. Germline V lookup: CDR1 SGHNT, CDR2 YENEEA. CDR3 protein: CASSPFREEKLFF. Written as DNA, the CDR3 is TGTGCCAGCAGCCCCTTTAGGGAAGAAAAACTGTTTTTT.

The V gene is TRBV5-1, the J gene TRBJ1-1; 9 bases align to TRBD1. The CDR3 has 15 residues. Germline-derived CDR1 and CDR2 are SGHRS and YFSETQ. With V trimmed by 1 base and J by 5 bases, 6 bases remained unmatched. This CDR3 reads CASSLWGQGETEAFF. CDR3 in DNA: TGCGCCAGCAGCTTGTGGGGACAGGGAGAGACTGAAGCTTTCTTT. The variable domain in full, completed from reference TRBV5-1 and TRBJ1-1, reads KAGVTQTPRYLIKTRGQQVTLSCSPISGHRSVSWYQQTPGQGLQFLFEYFSETQRNKGNFPGRFSGRQFSNSRSEMNVSTLELGDSALYLCASSLWGQGETEAFFGQGTRLTVV.

The gene calls are TRBV5-4 and TRBJ2-1, with no clear D. The CDR3 has 14 amino acids. V shed 1 base and J shed 8 bases, with 13 bases lying between them. Germline V CDR1 and CDR2: SGHNT, YYREEE (reference sequence). The CDR3 loop is CASSLIGSRDEQFF. DNA for the CDR3: TGTGCCAGCAGCTTGATCGGTTCTCGGGATGAGCAGTTCTTC.

This chain connects TRBV3-1 (or the pseudogene TRBV3-2) to TRBJ1-1; D is unclear. V lost 1 base and J 7 bases, leaving 7 bases between the germline ends. In germline, CDR1 is LGHDT, CDR2 YNNKEL (reference sequence). The CDR3 totals 12 residues. CDR3 in DNA: TGTGCCAGCAGCCAAGTAGTCGGTGAAGCTTTCTTT. This encodes CASSQVVGEAFF.

The V gene is TRBV28, the J gene TRBJ1-3; tentatively, D is TRBD1 (6 bases). The germline V gene encodes CDR1 MDHEN and CDR2 SYDVKM. V was clipped by 3 bases and J by 8 bases, with 17 bases between them. This CDR3 has 15 residues. The CDR3 loop is CASSLYKLRGDTIYF. CDR3 DNA sequence: TGTGCCAGCAGTTTGTATAAACTCAGGGGTGACACCATATATTTT.

This clone was counted a single time. V is TRBV18 and J is TRBJ1-2; 8 bases fit TRBD1. This CDR3 is built from 14 residues. The germline CDR1 and CDR2 sequences are KGHSH and LQKENI. V lost 3 bases and J lost 4; bases outside the gene matches: 4. The CDR3 protein is CASSPEGQAYGYTF. The CDR3 DNA reads TGTGCCAGCTCACCGGAGGGACAGGCCTATGGCTACACCTTC. Full variable domain (remainder filled in from reference TRBV18 and TRBJ1-2): NAGVMQNPRHLVRRRGQEARLRCSPMKGHSHVYWYRQLPEEGLKFMVYLQKENIIDESGMPKERFSAEFPKEGPSILRIQQVVRGDSAAYFCASSPEGQAYGYTFGSGTRLTVV.

DNA for the CDR3: TGTGCCAGCACTGTGTCGGGGGGAAGGTCCTCTGGCTACACCTTC. Translating it yields CASTVSGGRSSGYTF. The chain has TRBV28 and TRBJ1-2, with TRBD1 as a possible D gene (5 bases). V lost 7 bases to trimming and J lost 7 bases, with 22 bases between them. Germline assignment: CDR1 MDHEN and CDR2 SYDVKM. The CDR3 extends over 15 amino acids.

The J gene is TRBJ2-7, the V gene TRBV10-2; tentative D call: TRBD1 (5 bases). Germline V gives CDR1 WSHSY, CDR2 SAAADI. Trimming left V 8 bases short and J 5 bases short, with 19 bases between. The CDR3 covers 14 residues. In nucleotides, the CDR3 is TGCGCCAGCTCCACGAGTCAGGGTAGGCACGAGCAGTACTTC. It yields the protein CASSTSQGRHEQYF.